Here is one T cell receptor beta chain with its context. Its matching antigen is unknown. Measured with immunoSEQ multiplex PCR; TCRdb has only the in-frame clones, and not every one. Among tens of thousands of clones, about nine tenths were seen once, and the ten largest hold about 0.3%. The germline gives CDR1 SGHAT, CDR2 FQNNGV. This CDR3 is built from 14 residues. Trimming took 7 bases from V and 4 from J, leaving 16 bases between them. The data stem from a study of graft-versus-host responses after intestinal transplantation. The chain is built from TRBV11-2 and TRBJ1-2, with D hard to call. The sequence was obtained from a human donor who received an intestinal transplant. The input for sequencing was unstimulated CD4+ T cells sorted from spleen or lymph node cells, taken before intestinal transplant. CDR3 amino acids: CASKSQWAIYGYTF. The CDR3 region has the DNA TGTGCCAGCAAATCCCAGTGGGCGATCTATGGCTACACCTTC.